This is a list of T cell receptor beta chains from one sample in a study of blood T cell repertoires in COVID-19. Profiling relied on immunoSEQ multiplex PCR, and the TCRdb table lists in-frame clones only, not all of them. The sample includes roughly 180,000 clones, about 87% of them seen just once. Sequencing was carried out using peripheral blood. The source of these receptors is a woman younger than 45 with acute or convalescent COVID-19. Both conserved end residues are part of each CDR3. D genes are given only for firm matches. Part of the rows lack a size; the others show once, few, many or a class for expanded clones.

J	size	V	D	DNA	CDR3
TRBJ2-1	once	TRBV4-1	-	TGCGCCAGCAGCCAAGATGGAAGGGGTATGCAGCAGTTCTTC	CASSQDGRGMQQFF
TRBJ1-1	-	TRBV15	-	TGTGCCACCAGCAGAAACCCTACCCGGAACACTGAAGCTTTCTTT	CATSRNPTRNTEAFF
TRBJ2-1	-	TRBV4-2	-	TGTGCCAGCAGCCAGATACCCCCTAGGGGAGGAGAGGAGCAGTTCTTC	CASSQIPPRGGEEQFF
TRBJ2-1	few	TRBV2	TRBD2	TGTGCCAGTCTAGCGGGAGGGTACAATGAGCAGTTCTTC	CASLAGGYNEQFF
TRBJ2-1	-	TRBV27	TRBD2	TGTGCCAGCAGTACCTACGAGACTAGCGGTAGTTACAATGAGCAGTTCTTC	CASSTYETSGSYNEQFF
TRBJ1-5	-	TRBV28	-	TGTGCCAGCAGTTTAGGCCGCAATCAGCCCCAGCATTTT	CASSLGRNQPQHF
TRBJ2-1	-	TRBV7-2	-	TGTGCCAGCAACCGAAGGGGAGGCTACAATGAGCAGTTCTTC	CASNRRGGYNEQFF
TRBJ2-3	once	TRBV24-1	-	TGTGCCACGAGGCAAGGTGATACGCAGTATTTT	CATRQGDTQYF
TRBJ2-3	once	TRBV11-3	-	TGTGCCAGCAGCTTAGATCGGAGCACAGATACGCAGTATTTT	CASSLDRSTDTQYF
TRBJ2-6	-	TRBV18	TRBD2	TGTGCCAGCTCACCCTTAGCGGGAGAACCCTCTGGGGCCAACGTCCTGACTTTC	CASSPLAGEPSGANVLTF
TRBJ2-5	few	TRBV4-1	TRBD1	TGCGCCAGCAGCCCGAGAAGACAGGGGGAAACGGCCCAGTACTTC	CASSPRRQGETAQYF
TRBJ2-2	once	TRBV5-4	-	TGTGCCAGCAGCCCCGTCGACACCGGGGAGCTGTTTTTT	CASSPVDTGELFF
TRBJ2-2	once	TRBV30	-	TGTGCCTGGAGAATCAGCACCGGGGAGCTGTTTTTT	CAWRISTGELFF
TRBJ2-2	-	TRBV29-1	TRBD1	TGCAGCGTTGAAGAGAGGAGACAGGGGGCGTCCGGGGAGCTGTTTTTT	CSVEERRQGASGELFF
TRBJ2-3	-	TRBV5-4	TRBD1	TGTGCCAGCAGCTTGACAGGGGGCCAAGCAGATACGCAGTATTTT	CASSLTGGQADTQYF
TRBJ2-1	once	TRBV29-1	TRBD2	TGCAGCGTCTACCCAGCGGGAGAGGTCCACAATGAGCAGTTCTTC	CSVYPAGEVHNEQFF
TRBJ1-5	-	TRBV5-4	-	TGTGCCAGCAGCCCCTGGACAGTAGATCAGCCCCAGCATTTT	CASSPWTVDQPQHF
TRBJ2-7	once	TRBV6-1	-	TGTGCCAGCAGTGAACGGGCAGGACTAAACGAGCAGTACTTC	CASSERAGLNEQYF
TRBJ2-2	-	TRBV5-1	TRBD1	TGCGCCAGCAGCCCAGGGACAGGGACCACCGGGGAGCTGTTTTTT	CASSPGTGTTGELFF
TRBJ2-7	-	TRBV21-1	-	TGTGCCACCCTGAGTGAGCAGTACTTC	CATLSEQYF
TRBJ2-3	-	TRBV7-9	-	TGTGCCAGCAGCCTAGGAGACACCCGCACAGATACGCAGTATTTT	CASSLGDTRTDTQYF
TRBJ2-3	-	TRBV9	-	TGTGCCAGCAGCGAGGGGGTGGGTACGCAGTATTTT	CASSEGVGTQYF
TRBJ1-1	-	TRBV7-8	-	TGTGCCAGCAGCTTAGCCAGGAATGAAGCTTTCTTT	CASSLARNEAFF
TRBJ2-3	-	TRBV5-4	-	TGTGCCAGCAGCTTGGCCAAGGGGGCAGATACGCAGTATTTT	CASSLAKGADTQYF
TRBJ1-1	-	TRBV30	TRBD1	TGTGCCTGGAGTATGCGGACAGGGAGCACTGAAGCTTTCTTT	CAWSMRTGSTEAFF
TRBJ2-1	-	TRBV27	-	TGTGCCAGCAGTGAGGCTAATGAGCAGTTCTTC	CASSEANEQFF
TRBJ2-2	few	TRBV5-1	-	TGCGCCAGCAGCTTGGCTTGGGCCGCCGGGGGCGGGGAGCTGTTTTTT	CASSLAWAAGGGELFF
TRBJ2-7	-	TRBV30	-	TGTGCCTGGAGTGGGGGGGTTGTGGACGAGCAGTACTTC	CAWSGGVVDEQYF
TRBJ2-7	once	TRBV7-7	-	TGTGCTAGCACCCAGGGGGGCGAGGGTTACGAGCAGTACTTC	CASTQGGEGYEQYF
TRBJ2-1	once	TRBV7-6	-	TGTGCCAGCAGCTTAGGGGGGAGGCCCGGTGAGCAGTTCTTC	CASSLGGRPGEQFF
TRBJ2-1	-	TRBV9	TRBD1	TGTGCCAGCAGCCCCTCGGACAGGGATCGAGAGCAGTTCTTC	CASSPSDRDREQFF
TRBJ1-5	once	TRBV19	-	TGTGCCAGTAGTATATGGGAAGGCGGGCATCAGCCCCAGCATTTT	CASSIWEGGHQPQHF
TRBJ2-5	-	TRBV5-1	-	TGCGCCAGCAGCGGAAGAGCGGAGACCCAGTACTTC	CASSGRAETQYF
TRBJ2-1	-	TRBV20-1	-	TGCAGTGCTAGTACTAACGAGCAGTTCTTC	CSASTNEQFF
TRBJ2-7	-	TRBV28	-	TGTGCCAGCAGTTCCCCAGGAACAGGGTACGAGCAGTACTTC	CASSSPGTGYEQYF
TRBJ2-3	-	TRBV7-9	-	TGTGCCAGCAGCTTAGACGGAGATACGCAGTATTTT	CASSLDGDTQYF
TRBJ2-7	-	TRBV13	TRBD2	TGTGCCAGCAGCCCCAACGGGAGGGCCGGGTACGAGCAGTACTTC	CASSPNGRAGYEQYF
TRBJ2-3	-	TRBV19	-	TGTGCCAGTAGTAGGACAGTTTACACAGATACGCAGTATTTT	CASSRTVYTDTQYF
TRBJ2-5	once	TRBV11-3	-	TGTGCCAGCAGCTTAGGAGGGACACGTCAAGAGACCCAGTACTTC	CASSLGGTRQETQYF
TRBJ2-7	once	TRBV5-8	-	TGTGCCAGCAGCTTAGCTCCAGGTATCTACGAGCAGTACTTC	CASSLAPGIYEQYF
TRBJ2-3	-	TRBV11-2	TRBD2	TGTGCCAGCAGCTCCCTGGCGGGAGGAACCTCCACAGATACGCAGTATTTT	CASSSLAGGTSTDTQYF
TRBJ1-3	-	TRBV19	-	TGTGCCAGTATGAGGAGATCTCTGGAAAACACCATATATTTT	CASMRRSLENTIYF
TRBJ2-1	-	TRBV6-5	TRBD2	TGTGCCAGCACCCCAATGCTAGCGGGAGCCAATGAGCAGTTCTTC	CASTPMLAGANEQFF
TRBJ1-2	-	TRBV2	TRBD1	TGTGCCAGTCCCGGGACAGGGCCCTATGGCTACACCTTC	CASPGTGPYGYTF
TRBJ2-1	-	TRBV11-2	-	TGTGCCAGCAGCTTAGAGGCTAGTTCGCTCGACAATGAGCAGTTCTTC	CASSLEASSLDNEQFF
TRBJ2-7	-	TRBV30	-	TGTGCCTGGAGTGAGAACTTCTACGAGCAGTACTTC	CAWSENFYEQYF
TRBJ2-1	-	TRBV28	TRBD1	TGTGCCAGCAGTAGGGGGACAGGGGGAGATATTAACGACAATGAGCAGTTCTTC	CASSRGTGGDINDNEQFF
TRBJ1-5	-	TRBV2	-	TGTGCCAGCACGAGCAGGGTTGGAGATCAGCCCCAGCATTTT	CASTSRVGDQPQHF
TRBJ1-1	-	TRBV9	-	TGTGCCAGCAGCACACTCAGCCAGGCCACTGAAGCTTTCTTT	CASSTLSQATEAFF
TRBJ1-6	-	TRBV20-1	-	TGCAGTGCTAGTGCACGGTCCTATAATTCACCCCTCCACTTT	CSASARSYNSPLHF
TRBJ1-3	once	TRBV5-6	-	TGTGCCAGCAGCTTGGAGGTTTGGAGCGACACCATATATTTT	CASSLEVWSDTIYF
TRBJ2-3	-	TRBV20-1	-	TGCAGTGCTAGTGCTGTAGCAGATACGCAGTATTTT	CSASAVADTQYF
TRBJ2-2	-	TRBV27	-	TGTGCCAGCAGTTTAAAGGCGGGCAGGGAGCTGTTTTTT	CASSLKAGRELFF
TRBJ1-2	-	TRBV18	TRBD1	TGTGCCAGCTCACGGACAGGCCCTACTAACTATGGCTACACCTTC	CASSRTGPTNYGYTF